This TCR beta chain stems from a study of T cell responses to AZD1222 COVID-19 vaccine. Findings and limits, study-wide: Mostly white British, mostly female donors; authors suggested clonal diversity may be underestimated. Spike-specific TCR breadth and depth both grew after two AZD1222 doses. Repertoires were sampled only after the peak T cell response. Seropositive AZD1222 recipients at baseline numbered only five or six.

This CDR3 comprises 14 residues. The V gene lost 2 bases and the J gene lost 5 bases, with 12 bases spanning the gap. Germline CDR1 and CDR2: MNHEY and SVGAGI. Only in-frame clones appear in the TCRdb table, and some are missing; sequencing was by immunoSEQ multiplex PCR. The sample consists of over 100,000 clones, around 87% of them appearing once. About this clone: Its antigen is undetermined.

This TCR came from an adult in good health. The input for sequencing was peripheral blood, taken on day 0 of AZD1222 vaccination. This chain links TRBV6-5 with TRBJ1-1; D gene uncertain. This CDR3 is CASSYASIGTEAFF. The CDR3 coding sequence is TGTGCCAGCAGTTACGCCTCTATCGGGACTGAAGCTTTCTTT.